Presented here are 13 T cell receptor beta chains from one specimen sequenced in a study of CD8 T cells in Susac syndrome (dated by TCRdb to about 2019). The receptor library was made with the immunoSEQ multiplex PCR assay. RNA was extracted with the RNeasy kit and about 0.5 to 1 ug was reverse transcribed using random hexamers. TCRdb ran its own pipeline on the public reads, namely fastp trimming at Q25 and MiXCR clone calling, and kept in-frame beta chains. Duplicate CDR3 protein sequences are folded into a single record with the most common DNA and genes. Present in this sample are 150,000 to 200,000 distinct CDR3 sequences, approximately 93% of which were seen just once. Of the sample, 0.09% to 0.095% is held by the ten largest clones. Sequences were obtained from CD4+ T cells from PBMCs. The receptor set was obtained from a human donor with multiple sclerosis.

This clonotype was seen only once. The J gene is TRBJ1-2, the V gene TRBV2; 12 bases map to TRBD1. The CDR3 spans 15 residues. V trimming: 4 bases; J trimming: 6 bases; junction bases outside the gene matches: 6. Germline CDR1 is SNHLY and CDR2 is FYNNEI. CDR3 nucleotide sequence: TGTGCCAGCAGTGCTCTGGGACAGGGGGCCGATGGCTACACCTTC. Its protein product is CASSALGQGADGYTF.

This clonotype is a singleton in its sample. V gene TRBV9 combines with J gene TRBJ2-3; D perhaps matches TRBD2 (7 bases). Trimming removed 0 bases at V and 6 bases at J, with 11 bases between. Germline V gives CDR1 SGDLS, CDR2 YYNGEE. The CDR3 extends over 14 amino acids. The CDR3 spells CASSVGGGQDTQYF. The CDR3 DNA reads as TGTGCCAGCAGCGTAGGGGGGGGGCAGGATACGCAGTATTTT. The full variable domain, rest sourced from reference TRBV9 and TRBJ2-3, is DSGVTQTPKHLITATGQRVTLRCSPRSGDLSVYWYQQSLDQGLQFLIQYYNGEERAKGNILERFSAQQFPDLHSELNLSSLELGDSALYFCASSVGGGQDTQYFGPGTRLTVL.

This clonotype was recorded once. The V gene is TRBV12-3 or TRBV12-4, the J gene TRBJ2-1; D possibly corresponds to TRBD2 (6 bases). Deletions cut 3 bases from V and 9 bases from J, with 9 bases between. The CDR3 has 12 amino acids. In nucleotides, the CDR3 is TGTGCCAGCAGTTTGGGACTTCTTGAGCAGTTCTTC. The encoded protein is CASSLGLLEQFF.

This chain connects TRBV5-4 to TRBJ2-7; a weak D match, TRBD2 (6 bases). The CDR3 is 15 amino acids. V was trimmed by 5 bases and J by 1 base, leaving 16 bases between them. CDR1 SGHNT and CDR2 YYREEE come from the germline V gene (reference sequence). CDR3 sequence (DNA): TGTGCCAGCAGAAGGGACTTCGAGAGGTCCTACGAGCAGTACTTC. As protein: CASRRDFERSYEQYF.

This rearrangement joins TRBV19 to TRBJ1-4; no clear D gene. Deletions cut 2 bases from V and 8 bases from J, with 9 bases between. The CDR3 runs 13 residues. CDR1 is LNHDA and CDR2 is SQIVND in the germline V gene (reference sequence). The CDR3 loop is CASSIINAEKLFF. CDR3 sequence (DNA): TGTGCCAGTAGTATAATCAACGCCGAAAAACTGTTTTTT.

The chain recombines TRBV7-8 with TRBJ1-2; perhaps TRBD1 as D (5 bases). The CDR3 runs 13 residues. CDR1 and CDR2 (germline): SGHVS, FQNEAQ. V was cut by 5 bases and J by 11 bases, with 18 bases left in between. The CDR3 region has the DNA TGTGCCAGCAGCCCACCAGGGAGCGGGGGTTACACCTTC. This encodes CASSPPGSGGYTF.

CDR3 loop: CSARGGLHAYEQYF. The CDR3 nucleotides are TGCAGTGCTAGGGGGGGACTGCATGCCTACGAGCAGTACTTC. This chain uses TRBV20-1 with TRBJ2-7; TRBD2 is a possible D gene (6 bases). V was pared by 3 bases and J by 2 bases, with 14 bases between. Germline values: CDR1 DFQATT, CDR2 SNEGSKA (reference sequence). The CDR3 extends over 14 amino acids.

The J gene is TRBJ2-5, the V gene TRBV14, with a possible D match to TRBD1 (6 bases). V was pared by 3 bases and J by 1 base, with 12 bases between. The CDR3 runs 15 residues. Germline V gene data show CDR1 as SGHDN and CDR2 as FVKESK. The CDR3 is CASSQLGDIQETQYF. Here the CDR3 DNA reads TGTGCCAGCAGCCAGCTAGGGGACATCCAAGAGACCCAGTACTTC.

The rearrangement links TRBV3-1 to TRBJ1-2; perhaps TRBD1 as D (6 bases). The CDR3 runs to 16 residues. Germline lookup yields CDR1 LGHDT and CDR2 YNNKEL (reference sequence). V lost 0 bases, J lost 1 base, and 12 bases lay in between. CDR3: CASSQDPRGGNYGYTF. The CDR3 bases are TGTGCCAGCAGCCAAGATCCCAGGGGCGGTAACTATGGCTACACCTTC.

The chain recombines TRBV18 with TRBJ1-1; TRBD1 might be the D (5 bases). The CDR3 covers 16 residues. Trimming removed 1 base at V and 3 bases at J, with 15 bases between. The germline V gene has CDR1 KGHSH and CDR2 LQKENI. The CDR3, as DNA: TGTGCCAGCTCACCACTGGGGCTGGGGGGGGACACTGAAGCTTTCTTT. Protein: CASSPLGLGGDTEAFF.

This clonotype was seen a single time. The chain couples TRBV27 to TRBJ1-5; no definite D call. CDR1 is MNHEY, CDR2 SMNVEV, per germline (reference sequence). Trimming stripped 2 bases from V and 1 base from J, with 9 bases between. The CDR3 contains 15 residues. The CDR3 DNA reads TGTGCCAGCAGTTTAGCAGGTCGAAGCAATCAGCCCCAGCATTTT. Translated: CASSLAGRSNQPQHF.

This sequence joins TRBV24-1 and TRBJ1-2; D gene unclear. Trimming pared 5 bases from V and 1 base from J, leaving 7 bases between. Germline loops: CDR1 KGHDR, CDR2 SFDVKD. This CDR3 has 13 residues. This CDR3 is CATSVSFNYGYTF. CDR3 bases: TGTGCCACCAGTGTTAGCTTTAACTATGGCTACACCTTC.

J is TRBJ2-3 and V is TRBV7-3; TRBD1 is a possible D gene (6 bases). Germline CDR1 and CDR2: SGHTA and FQGTGA. CDR3 length: 13 amino acids. The V gene lost 1 base and the J gene lost 7 bases, with 9 bases spanning the gap. In DNA form, the CDR3 reads TGTGCCAGCAGCTTAAAACAGGGCAATACGCAGTATTTT. Its protein is CASSLKQGNTQYF.